The sequence of this T cell receptor beta chain was determined in a study of T cell changes during pregnancy in multiple sclerosis. Measured with immunoSEQ multiplex PCR; TCRdb has only the in-frame clones, and not every one. The sample contains 45,000 to 55,000 clones, 80% to 95% of which appear only once. Here the sequenced sample was peripheral blood, taken after pregnancy. The receptor was derived from a female donor with multiple sclerosis, enrolled in a pregnancy study.

The CDR3 loop reads CASSLNRGGVSEAFF. The CDR3 DNA reads as TGTGCCAGTAGCCTGAACAGGGGAGGAGTTTCTGAAGCTTTCTTT. The chain is built from TRBV19 and TRBJ1-1, with 7 bases that match TRBD1. The CDR3 length is 15 residues. Germline-derived CDR1 and CDR2 are LNHDA and SQIVND (reference sequence). Trimming removed 6 bases from V and 6 bases from J; junction bases left unmatched: 13. The complete variable domain, with remaining parts taken from reference TRBV19 and TRBJ1-1, reads DGGITQSPKYLFRKEGQNVTLSCEQNLNHDAMYWYRQDPGQGLRLIYYSQIVNDFQKGDIAEGYSVSREKKESFPLTVTSAQKNPTAFYLCASSLNRGGVSEAFFGQGTRLTVV.